These T cell receptor beta chains were read from a single sample in a study of blood T cell repertoires in COVID-19. Using immunoSEQ multiplex PCR, the repertoire was profiled, and TCRdb retains in-frame clones only, with some absent. Counted here are 200,000 to 250,000 clones, 85% to 90% occurring once; the ten biggest clones make up about 2.5%. The sequenced material came from peripheral blood. The origin of the receptors is a man younger than 45 with COVID-19, enrolled during active disease. Each CDR3 is given with its conserved first and last residue. A D gene is named only where the DNA matches it firmly. Clone sizes are given selectively: once, few, many, or a class where the clone is expanded.

V	D	J	size	DNA	CDR3
TRBV6-5	TRBD2	TRBJ2-1	NA	TGTGCCAGTAGAGCGGGAGGGCAGTCCTACAATGAGCAGTTCTTC	CASRAGGQSYNEQFF
TRBV5-1	NA	TRBJ1-2	NA	TGCGCCAGCAGCTCGTTGTCGAGGAAAAGAGCTAACTATGGCTACACCTTC	CASSSLSRKRANYGYTF
TRBV24-1	TRBD2	TRBJ2-1	once	TGTGCCACCAGTGAGTGGACTAGCGGGAGGGTCAATGAGCAGTTCTTC	CATSEWTSGRVNEQFF
TRBV23-1	TRBD1	TRBJ1-4	NA	TGCGCCAGCAGTCAATCGGTCTCCGGGACAGGGGGATCTGCAACTAATGAAAAACTGTTTTTT	CASSQSVSGTGGSATNEKLFF
TRBV6-6	TRBD1	TRBJ2-2	NA	TGTGCCAGCAGCCGGGACAGGGCGGTAGGGGAGCTGTTTTTT	CASSRDRAVGELFF
TRBV3-1/TRBV3-2	TRBD1	TRBJ1-1	NA	TGTGCCAGCAGCCAAGGGGACAGGTGGACTGAAGCTTTCTTT	CASSQGDRWTEAFF
TRBV6-5	TRBD1	TRBJ2-7	NA	TGTGCCAGCAGTTTGAACAGGGGATCCTACGAGCAGTACTTC	CASSLNRGSYEQYF
TRBV6-5	TRBD2	TRBJ2-7	NA	TGTGCCAGCAGTTACTCAGCGAGCGGGAGTCTGTACGAGCAGTACTTC	CASSYSASGSLYEQYF
TRBV9	TRBD1	TRBJ2-1	NA	TGTGCCAGCAGCGTAACAGGGGGGCATGAGCAGTTCTTC	CASSVTGGHEQFF
TRBV3-1/TRBV3-2	NA	TRBJ1-3	once	TGTGCCAGCAGCTCCGGGGGAGGGGCAGGAGGAAACACCATATATTTT	CASSSGGGAGGNTIYF
TRBV7-9	TRBD1	TRBJ1-6	NA	TGTGCCAGCACCTTGACAGGGGGCAATTCACCCCTCCACTTT	CASTLTGGNSPLHF
TRBV28	TRBD1	TRBJ1-2	NA	TGTGCCAGCAGCCTACAGGGGCGAGGCTACACCTTC	CASSLQGRGYTF
TRBV5-5	NA	TRBJ1-3	NA	TGTGCCAGCAGCGCCTTGCAGGCGTCGGGAAACACCATATATTTT	CASSALQASGNTIYF
TRBV19	TRBD1	TRBJ2-7	NA	TGTGCCAGTAGGAGGACAGGGGGCTCCGAGCAGTACTTC	CASRRTGGSEQYF
TRBV5-1	NA	TRBJ2-1	NA	TGCGCCAGCAGCTCCACTAGCCACCTCGGTAGTGAGCAGTTCTTC	CASSSTSHLGSEQFF
TRBV15	TRBD1	TRBJ2-7	NA	TGTGCCACCAGCGCCCCGGGACAGGGGGTCCACGAGCAGTACTTC	CATSAPGQGVHEQYF
TRBV27	NA	TRBJ1-6	once	TGTGCCAGCAGCCTCGGGGGGCGCATCAATTCACCCCTCCACTTT	CASSLGGRINSPLHF
TRBV6-6	NA	TRBJ1-2	NA	TGTGCCAGCAGTTACTCCAGGGGAGATGGCTACACCTTC	CASSYSRGDGYTF
TRBV5-1	NA	TRBJ1-6	once	TGCGCCAGCAGCTTGGGGGCAGGGGTCGATAATTCACCCCTCCACTTT	CASSLGAGVDNSPLHF
TRBV18	TRBD1	TRBJ1-3	NA	TGTGCCAGTCACAGGGGGAACGGAAACACCATATATTTT	CASHRGNGNTIYF
TRBV24-1	NA	TRBJ2-3	NA	TGTGCCACCAGCGACCAGGGGGAGGTAAATACGCAGTATTTT	CATSDQGEVNTQYF
TRBV21-1	NA	TRBJ2-1	NA	TGTGCCAGCAGGCCGGAGACTAGCGGGAGAACCGGCGATGAGCAGTTCTTC	CASRPETSGRTGDEQFF
TRBV18	TRBD1	TRBJ1-5	NA	TGTGCCAGCTCACCCGGACAGGGGTCTCAGCCCCAGCATTTT	CASSPGQGSQPQHF
TRBV10-3	TRBD1	TRBJ2-7	NA	TGTGCCATCAGTGAGGTTGAACAGGGGGGATACGAGCAGTACTTC	CAISEVEQGGYEQYF
TRBV19	TRBD1	TRBJ1-2	NA	TGTGCCAGCACTACACCCGGACAGGGAGCTAACTATGGCTACACCTTC	CASTTPGQGANYGYTF
TRBV4-1	TRBD2	TRBJ2-5	NA	TGCGCCAGCAGCCAAGATCCTAGCGGGAGATTGGAGGCGACCCAGTACTTC	CASSQDPSGRLEATQYF
TRBV4-2	TRBD2	TRBJ2-1	NA	TGTGCCAGCAGCCAGATCGGGGGGAATGAGCAGTTCTTC	CASSQIGGNEQFF
TRBV15	NA	TRBJ2-7	NA	TGTGCCACCAGCAGCGACAGAGGGAGGAGCTGGAAGTTCGAGCAGTACTTC	CATSSDRGRSWKFEQYF
TRBV27	TRBD1	TRBJ2-7	once	TGTGCCAGCAGTACTGTCGGGACAGCTCGTTACTACGAGCAGTACTTC	CASSTVGTARYYEQYF
TRBV2	NA	TRBJ2-1	NA	TGTGCCAGCAGTGTCGGAGGTTTCAATGAGCAGTTCTTC	CASSVGGFNEQFF
TRBV15	NA	TRBJ1-2	once	TGTGCCACCAGCAGACAAGACAGGCCCTATGGCTACACCTTC	CATSRQDRPYGYTF
TRBV18	NA	TRBJ1-2	NA	TGTGCCAGCTCACCCGGGTTAACAGGCGGCTACACCTTC	CASSPGLTGGYTF
TRBV15	TRBD2	TRBJ2-1	NA	TGTGCCACCAGCAGGGGACTAGCGCAGTTCTTC	CATSRGLAQFF
TRBV7-9	NA	TRBJ1-6	NA	TGTGCCAGCAGTCGGGGCGCTGGAGGTAAGCGGGAGAATTCACCCCTCCACTTT	CASSRGAGGKRENSPLHF
TRBV6-5	NA	TRBJ1-1	NA	TGTGCCAGCTCAAGGGGAGGGGGGATGGCTGAAGCTTTCTTT	CASSRGGGMAEAFF
TRBV9	TRBD2	TRBJ2-6	few	TGTGCCAGCAGCCGGGAGGGAAGGGGCAGGGAGGCCAACGTCCTGACTTTC	CASSREGRGREANVLTF
TRBV24-1	NA	TRBJ2-7	few	TGTGCCACCAGTGATAACCCGAGGTCCTACGAGCAGTACTTC	CATSDNPRSYEQYF
TRBV30	NA	TRBJ1-4	NA	TGTGCCTGGAGCCGGACTCAAAATGAAAAACTGTTTTTT	CAWSRTQNEKLFF
TRBV2	TRBD1	TRBJ2-7	NA	TGTGCCAGCAGTCGGGACAGGAACGCGCCGCAGTACTTC	CASSRDRNAPQYF
TRBV12-5	NA	TRBJ2-3	NA	TGTGCTAGTGGTTCGCCAACAGGGTATACGCAGTATTTT	CASGSPTGYTQYF
TRBV27	NA	TRBJ1-5	NA	TGTGCCAGCAGCTCTATTAGCCACTTGAGCAATCAGCCCCAGCATTTT	CASSSISHLSNQPQHF
TRBV27	TRBD2	TRBJ2-2	once	TGTGCCAGCAGTCCGGTGGGGGAGGGCAACACCGGGGAGCTGTTTTTT	CASSPVGEGNTGELFF
TRBV27	NA	TRBJ1-1	once	TGTGCCAGCAGCAAAAACAGGGTCGCGAACACTGAAGCTTTCTTT	CASSKNRVANTEAFF
TRBV27	TRBD1	TRBJ1-1	NA	TGTGCCAGCAGTGCCAGACAGGGCCCTTCGGGGGAAGCTTTCTTT	CASSARQGPSGEAFF
TRBV7-9	TRBD1	TRBJ2-7	NA	TGTGCCAGCAGCTCTCGCCGGGACAGGGGGCCCCACGAGCAGTACTTC	CASSSRRDRGPHEQYF
TRBV5-1	NA	TRBJ2-2	NA	TGCGCCAGCAGCCCGCCGGGGAGCGTAGACACCGGGGAGCTGTTTTTT	CASSPPGSVDTGELFF
TRBV19	NA	TRBJ2-7	NA	TGTGCCAGTAGTATGGAGCTAGCTCGGATCTACGAGCAGTACTTC	CASSMELARIYEQYF
TRBV7-9	NA	TRBJ2-3	NA	TGTGCCAGCAGCTTAGCAGCCCCCCTGGCGGCCCCAGATACGCAGTATTTT	CASSLAAPLAAPDTQYF
TRBV28	TRBD1	TRBJ1-2	NA	TGTGCCAGCAGTCGCGCCGGGACAGGAGGCTACACCTTC	CASSRAGTGGYTF
TRBV28	NA	TRBJ1-3	NA	TGTGCCAGCAGTCCCTGGGGCGCCGGAAACACCATATATTTT	CASSPWGAGNTIYF
TRBV28	TRBD1	TRBJ1-3	NA	TGTGCCAGCCTCCAGGGGGACCCTTCTGGAAACACCATATATTTT	CASLQGDPSGNTIYF
TRBV2	TRBD1	TRBJ1-5	once	TGTGCCAGCAGTGGGACAGGGGCTGGCAATCAGCCCCAGCATTTT	CASSGTGAGNQPQHF
TRBV6-6	TRBD1	TRBJ1-2	NA	TGTGCCAGCAGCCCAGTTGGGACAGGGGTGTACCATGGCTACACCTTC	CASSPVGTGVYHGYTF
TRBV6-5	NA	TRBJ2-1	NA	TGTGCCAGCAGTTTTCGACAGCCGTCCTACAATGAGCAGTTCTTC	CASSFRQPSYNEQFF
TRBV6-5	TRBD1	TRBJ1-5	NA	TGTGCCAGCAGTCGGACAGGGAGTAGCAATCAGCCCCAGCATTTT	CASSRTGSSNQPQHF
TRBV3-1/TRBV3-2	NA	TRBJ2-7	NA	TGTGCCAGCAGCCTCTTTTCGGGGGGCCACTACGAGCAGTACTTC	CASSLFSGGHYEQYF